This TCR beta chain was recovered during a study of blood T cell repertoires in COVID-19. Germline V gene sequence: CDR1 LGHDT, CDR2 YNNKEL (reference sequence). CDR3 length equals 14 residues. Trimming shortened V by 2 bases and J by 1 base, and 8 bases separated the two germline ends. Per the original methods: Counts of nucleated cells, estimated from reference gene primer amplification, were obtained. Libraries were prepared by immunoSEQ multiplex PCR; TCRdb keeps only in-frame clonotypes and omits some of them. V, J and clone size were drawn from that table, and D and trimming were deduced from the DNA. There are 120,000 to 150,000 clones in the sample; 75% to 90% occur only once, and 3% lies in the top ten.

This chain joins TRBV3-1 (or the pseudogene TRBV3-2) and TRBJ2-5; D is possibly TRBD2 (5 bases). This TCR derives from a woman between 55 and 75 years old with active COVID-19. The sample comprised peripheral blood. CDR3 protein: CASSQRSGQETQYF. The CDR3 coding sequence is TGTGCCAGCAGCCAACGAAGCGGCCAAGAGACCCAGTACTTC.